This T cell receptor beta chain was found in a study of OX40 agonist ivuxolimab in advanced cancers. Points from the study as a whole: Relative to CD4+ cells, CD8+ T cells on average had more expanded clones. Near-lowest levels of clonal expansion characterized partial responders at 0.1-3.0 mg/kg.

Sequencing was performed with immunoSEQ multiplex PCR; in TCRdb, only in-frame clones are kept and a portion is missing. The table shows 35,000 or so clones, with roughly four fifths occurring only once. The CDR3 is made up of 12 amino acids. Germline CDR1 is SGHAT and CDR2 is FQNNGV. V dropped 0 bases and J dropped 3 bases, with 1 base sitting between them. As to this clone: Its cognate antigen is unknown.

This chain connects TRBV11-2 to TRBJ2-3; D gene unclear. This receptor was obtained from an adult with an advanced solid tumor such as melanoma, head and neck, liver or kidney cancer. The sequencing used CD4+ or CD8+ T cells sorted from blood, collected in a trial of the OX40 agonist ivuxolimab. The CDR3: CASSLETDTQYF. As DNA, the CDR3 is TGTGCCAGCAGCTTAGAGACAGATACGCAGTATTTT.